This T cell receptor (beta chain) was profiled in a study of CXCR3-negative and CXCR3-positive naive CD8 T cells. Study-wide findings and caveats: The study found CXCR3 expression partially decreased after cryopreservation and ran most assays on fresh PBMCs. Hydrophobicity was higher for TRB CDR3s found in CXCR3-positive naive cells than in CXCR3-negative naive cells.

With respect to this clonotype: The antigen is undetermined.

The CDR3 contains 15 residues. The germline gives CDR1 MGHRA, CDR2 YSYEKL. Through 5' RACE with UMI labels, the TRB cDNA libraries were prepared. From its re-call of the 5' RACE reads, TCRdb lists each CDR3 protein once, without DNA. This table lists 84,000 or so distinct CDR3 sequences. This chain uses TRBV4-1 with TRBJ2-7; TCRdb's D gene call, TRBD2, goes unchecked for lack of DNA. Sequenced sample: naive CXCR3+ CD8+ T cells from blood. The subset is: CD45RO-CCR7+CD27+CD95- naive CD8+ T cells expressing CXCR3 (TNR3+). This TCR derives from a human donor in good health. Some clones in this sample may be carry-over from other donors' samples. CDR3 sequence: CASSQSTSVSYEQYF.